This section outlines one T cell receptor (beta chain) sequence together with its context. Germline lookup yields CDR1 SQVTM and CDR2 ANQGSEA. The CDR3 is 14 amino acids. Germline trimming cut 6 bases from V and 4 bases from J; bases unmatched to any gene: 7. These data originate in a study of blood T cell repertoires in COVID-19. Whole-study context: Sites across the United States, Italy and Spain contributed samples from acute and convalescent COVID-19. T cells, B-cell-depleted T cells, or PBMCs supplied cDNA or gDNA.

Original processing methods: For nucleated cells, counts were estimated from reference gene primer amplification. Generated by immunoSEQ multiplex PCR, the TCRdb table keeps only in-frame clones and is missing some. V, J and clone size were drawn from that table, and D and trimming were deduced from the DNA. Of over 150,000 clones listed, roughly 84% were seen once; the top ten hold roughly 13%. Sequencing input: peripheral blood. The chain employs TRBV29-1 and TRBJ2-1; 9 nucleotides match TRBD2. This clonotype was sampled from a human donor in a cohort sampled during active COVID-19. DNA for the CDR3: TGCAGCGTACCACTAGCGGGCAGATACAATGAGCAGTTCTTC. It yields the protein CSVPLAGRYNEQFF.